This T cell receptor (beta chain) was profiled in a study of PD-1 blockade in classical Hodgkin lymphoma. Time point meaning: newly diagnosed, previously untreated cHL patient sample. Using magnetic negative selection, the CD4+ T cells were separated out of thawed PBMCs. Comparison samples consisted of PBMCs from newly diagnosed, untreated classical Hodgkin lymphoma. Germline CDR1 GTSNPN, CDR2 SVGIG (reference sequence). Trimming removed 1 base from V and 6 bases from J; junction bases left unmatched: 6. This CDR3 region has 15 residues. As for this clone: The target antigen is unknown.

Sequenced by immunoSEQ multiplex PCR; TCRdb stores in-frame clones only, minus some. This table holds approximately 20,000 clones, roughly nine tenths found once. Overall study findings and caveats: Reasons behind the repertoire differences stay unclear, perhaps disease activity or earlier therapy. Newly diagnosed patients were reported to start with lower TCR diversity than healthy donors.

V and J are TRBV30 and TRBJ1-5, with 10 bases matching TRBD1. The sequencing sample was made of CD4+ T cells from blood. The TCR was taken from a human donor with classical Hodgkin lymphoma. The CDR3 DNA sequence: TGTGCCTGGAGTGGGGACAGGGGTCTGGGTCAGCCCCAGCATTTT. Translated, it gives CAWSGDRGLGQPQHF. The full variable domain, its missing parts supplied by reference TRBV30 and TRBJ1-5, is SQTIHQWPATLVQPVGSPLSLECTVEGTSNPNLYWYRQAAGRGLQLLFYSVGIGQISSEVPQNLSASRPQDRQFILSSKKLLLSDSGFYLCAWSGDRGLGQPQHFGDGTRLSIL.